This entry describes one T cell receptor (beta chain). In the original analysis: Nucleated cell counts were estimated from reference gene primer amplification. Sequencing was performed with immunoSEQ multiplex PCR; in TCRdb, only in-frame clones are kept and a portion is missing. V, J and clone size reflect that table, while D and trimming were determined from the DNA. This table holds roughly 170,000 clones, 84% found once. The data stem from a study of blood T cell repertoires in COVID-19. Study-level background: Italy, Spain and the United States were the sources of the convalescent and acute COVID-19 samples. PBMCs, B-cell-depleted T cells, or T cells provided the cDNA or gDNA that made up the material.

The germline CDR1 and CDR2 sequences are LNHDA and SQIVND (reference sequence). Trimming took 5 bases from V and 5 from J; bases not matched to a gene: 10. This CDR3 contains 15 residues. This receptor was taken from a human donor in a cohort sampled during active COVID-19. The chain has TRBV19 and TRBJ2-5, with TRBD2 matching 8 bases. Sequencing was performed on peripheral blood. CDR3 in DNA: TGTGCCAGTAGTGTCGGGGGGGCCCATCGCGAGACCCAGTACTTC. This gives the protein CASSVGGAHRETQYF. Complete variable domain (other parts from reference TRBV19 and TRBJ2-5): DGGITQSPKYLFRKEGQNVTLSCEQNLNHDAMYWYRQDPGQGLRLIYYSQIVNDFQKGDIAEGYSVSREKKESFPLTVTSAQKNPTAFYLCASSVGGAHRETQYFGPGTRLLVL.